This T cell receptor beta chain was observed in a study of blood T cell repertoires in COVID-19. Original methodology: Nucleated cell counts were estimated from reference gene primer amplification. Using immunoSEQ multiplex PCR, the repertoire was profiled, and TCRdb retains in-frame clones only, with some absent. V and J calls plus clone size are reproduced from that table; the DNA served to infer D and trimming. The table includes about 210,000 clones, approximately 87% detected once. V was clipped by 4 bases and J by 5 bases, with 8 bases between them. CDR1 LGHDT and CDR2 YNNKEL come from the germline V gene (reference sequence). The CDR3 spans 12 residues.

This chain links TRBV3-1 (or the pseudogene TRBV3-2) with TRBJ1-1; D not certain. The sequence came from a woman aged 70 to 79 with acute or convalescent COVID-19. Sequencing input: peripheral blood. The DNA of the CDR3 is TGTGCCAGCAGCCCCTCTAGGACTGAAGCTTTCTTT. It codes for CASSPSRTEAFF.